This T cell receptor beta chain is drawn from a study of T-cell reconstitution after alpha-beta-depleted transplantation in children. V lost 6 bases, J lost 4 bases, and 19 bases lay in between. This CDR3 region has 15 residues. Per germline, CDR1 SQVTM and CDR2 ANQGSEA. Unique molecular identifiers were used in preparing the TCRbeta library. A single record per CDR3 protein comes from TCRdb applying MiXCR to the PCR reads. The profile shows 600,000 to 700,000 distinct CDR3 sequences, around 13% of them singletons. This clonotype was seen a handful of times. Its target is unknown. Overall study findings and caveats: Newly generated T cells supplied most T-cell counts and diversity one year post-transplant. Where alpha-beta T cells came from about two months after transplant was reportedly several hundred expanded graft clones.

The V and J genes are TRBV29-1 and TRBJ1-5, with a tentative D call TRBD1 (5 bases). The starting material was PBMCs, obtained before TCRalphabeta/CD19-depleted stem cell transplant. The receptor was isolated from a girl aged 2-9 years with congenital amegakaryocytic thrombocytopenia, due to receive a stem cell transplant. The CDR3 DNA is TGCAGCGTGACAGTTCTCAGCGGAAATAATCAGCCCCAGCATTTT. Translating gives CSVTVLSGNNQPQHF.